This entry features one T cell receptor beta chain sequence. The antigen is not known. The assay was immunoSEQ multiplex PCR, and TCRdb's table has in-frame clones only and misses some. The sample lists around 120,000 clones, approximately 87% occurring once. This specimen comes from a study of T cell responses to AZD1222 COVID-19 vaccine. Overall study results and limits: Epitopes outside B.1.351 and B.1.1.7 mutated regions reportedly drew nearly half of spike TCRs. With dominance at 160-218 and 743-854, vaccine-associated CD4 TCRs spanned spike.

This CDR3 is 11 amino acids long. Between the trimmed V and J ends, which lost 6 bases and 1 base, there was a span of 3 bases. The germline V gene encodes CDR1 MNHEY and CDR2 SVGAGI. The clonotype comes from an adult in good health. V usage is TRBV6-5 and J usage is TRBJ1-2; D is ambiguous. The source was peripheral blood, collected on day 0 of AZD1222 vaccination. The DNA of the CDR3 is TGTGCCAGCAGGAATAACTATGGCTACACCTTC. Protein product: CASRNNYGYTF.